The next 11 T cell receptor beta chains were all read from a single sample in a study of blood T cell repertoires in COVID-19. Measured with immunoSEQ multiplex PCR; TCRdb has only the in-frame clones, and not every one. The sample records approximately 75,000 clones, around 74% being singletons. Specimen: peripheral blood. These receptors came from a human donor with acute or convalescent COVID-19. The donor label of this sample is uncertain.

The J gene is TRBJ1-1, the V gene TRBV29-1; D is unclear. Trimming removed 6 bases from V and 6 bases from J, with 11 bases in between. This CDR3 comprises 11 residues. Germline CDR1 SQVTM, CDR2 ANQGSEA. The CDR3 DNA reads TGCAGCGTCTCGCCCGCGGCTGAAGCTTTCTTT. Amino acids: CSVSPAAEAFF.

J is TRBJ2-1 and V is TRBV7-2, with 9 positions matching TRBD1. The CDR3 has 14 residues. V shed 6 bases and J 7 bases; nucleotides not matched to a gene: 7. The germline gives CDR1 SGHTA, CDR2 FQGNSA. CDR3: CASRLTGGRNEQFF. In DNA form, the CDR3 reads TGTGCCAGCAGACTCACAGGGGGCCGGAATGAGCAGTTCTTC.

DNA of the CDR3: TGTGCCAGCAGCTTGGGGGGAGAGGTACCTGAAGCTTTCTTT. It is translated as CASSLGGEVPEAFF. V and J are TRBV5-4 and TRBJ1-1; D unclear. Trimming took off 0 bases at V and 6 bases at J, with 12 bases between the two ends. CDR3 length equals 14 residues. Germline V gives CDR1 SGHNT, CDR2 YYREEE (reference sequence).

The chain uses TRBV7-9 and TRBJ1-2; 7 positions agree with TRBD1. Germline loops: CDR1 SEHNR, CDR2 FQNEAQ (reference sequence). This CDR3 contains 13 residues. V shed 5 bases and J 4 bases; nucleotides not matched to a gene: 4. The CDR3 coding sequence is TGTGCCAGCAGCCCACGGACAGGCTATGGCTACACCTTC. Its translation is CASSPRTGYGYTF.

This rearrangement joins TRBV6-1 to TRBJ1-1, with D tentatively TRBD1 (5 bases). V gave up 0 bases and J gave up 5 bases, with 10 bases separating them. Germline V gene data show CDR1 as MNHNS and CDR2 as SASEGT. The CDR3 is 14 amino acids. CDR3 nucleotides: TGTGCCAGCAGTGAAGCGCGAAGGGGAACTGAAGCTTTCTTT. Protein: CASSEARRGTEAFF.

This clone came up once. The genes are TRBV25-1 and TRBJ2-3, with 8 bases identical to TRBD1. Trimming removed 8 bases from V and 5 bases from J; junction bases left unmatched: 6. Germline assignment: CDR1 MGHDK and CDR2 SYGVNS. The CDR3 length is 13 residues. CDR3 in amino acids: CASSQGAVDTQYF. The CDR3 nucleotides are TGTGCCAGCTCCCAGGGGGCGGTAGATACGCAGTATTTT. Full variable domain (missing parts from reference TRBV25-1 and TRBJ2-3): EADIYQTPRYLVIGTGKKITLECSQTMGHDKMYWYQQDPGMELHLIHYSYGVNSTEKGDLSSESTVSRIRTEHFPLTLESARPSHTSQYLCASSQGAVDTQYFGPGTRLTVL.

The V and J genes are TRBV19 and TRBJ2-2, with TRBD2 matching over 7 bases. Germline V gives CDR1 LNHDA, CDR2 SQIVND (reference sequence). J lost 4 bases, V lost 6 bases, and 11 bases had no gene match. There are 16 residues in the CDR3. CDR3 nucleotides: TGTGCCAGTAGAAGCGGACTAGTTCCCATCACCGGGGAGCTGTTTTTT. This codes for CASRSGLVPITGELFF.

V and J are TRBV6-5 and TRBJ2-2; D is perhaps TRBD1 (5 bases). The CDR3 length is 13 residues. Germline CDR1 reads MNHEY; CDR2 reads SVGAGI. V was cut by 6 bases and J by 7 bases, with 12 bases left in between. The CDR3 here is CASSQRQSGELFF. The CDR3 nucleotides read TGTGCCAGCAGCCAGCGACAGAGCGGGGAGCTGTTTTTT.

The CDR3 region has the DNA TGTGCCAGCAGCGTGCGACAGCTAGGTAGCCAGTTCTTC. Translation gives CASSVRQLGSQFF. This rearrangement joins TRBV7-2 to TRBJ2-1; tentatively, D is TRBD1 (5 bases). Trimming shortened V by 5 bases and J by 13 bases, and 18 bases separated the two germline ends. Per germline, CDR1 SGHTA and CDR2 FQGNSA. The CDR3 consists of 13 residues.

In nucleotides, the CDR3 is TGTGCCAGCACCTTAGACAGGGGGCGTAGCTATGAGCAGTTCTTC. As protein: CASTLDRGRSYEQFF. The rearrangement uses TRBV2 and TRBJ2-1, with 10 bases lining up with TRBD1. The CDR3 has 15 residues. V gave up 7 bases and J gave up 8 bases; unmatched junction bases: 11. In germline, CDR1 is SNHLY, CDR2 FYNNEI.

This clone was detected only once. J is TRBJ1-4 and V is TRBV7-6; 7 positions match TRBD1. This CDR3 spans 15 amino acids. V lost 6 bases, J lost 8 bases, and 12 bases stayed unmatched. Germline values: CDR1 SGHVS, CDR2 FNYEAQ. CDR3 sequence (DNA): TGTGCCAGCAGTCCGTCCGGGACAGTAGGAGAAAAACTGTTTTTT. Translated: CASSPSGTVGEKLFF.